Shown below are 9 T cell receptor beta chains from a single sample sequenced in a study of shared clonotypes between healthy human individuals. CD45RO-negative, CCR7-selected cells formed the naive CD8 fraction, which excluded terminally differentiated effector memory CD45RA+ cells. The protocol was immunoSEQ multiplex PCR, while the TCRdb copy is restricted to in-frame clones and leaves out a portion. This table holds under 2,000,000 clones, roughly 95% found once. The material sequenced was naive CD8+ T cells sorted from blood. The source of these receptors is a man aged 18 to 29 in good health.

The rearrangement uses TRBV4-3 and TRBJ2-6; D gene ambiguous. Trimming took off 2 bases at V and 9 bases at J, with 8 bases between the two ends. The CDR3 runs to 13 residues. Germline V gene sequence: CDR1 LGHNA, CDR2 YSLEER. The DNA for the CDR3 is TGCGCCAGCAGCCAATTCCTCGACAACGTCCTGACTTTC. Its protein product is CASSQFLDNVLTF.

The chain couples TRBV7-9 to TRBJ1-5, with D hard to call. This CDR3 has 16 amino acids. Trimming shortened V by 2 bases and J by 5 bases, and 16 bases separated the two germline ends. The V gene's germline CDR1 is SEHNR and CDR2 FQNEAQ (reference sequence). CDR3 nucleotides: TGTGCCAGCAGCTTATATCCGGACCGGGGATATCAGCCCCAGCATTTT. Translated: CASSLYPDRGYQPQHF. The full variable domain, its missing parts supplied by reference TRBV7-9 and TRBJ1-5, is DTGVSQNPRHKITKRGQNVTFRCDPISEHNRLYWYRQTLGQGPEFLTYFQNEAQLEKSRLLSDRFSAERPKGSFSTLEIQRTEQGDSAMYLCASSLYPDRGYQPQHFGDGTRLSIL.

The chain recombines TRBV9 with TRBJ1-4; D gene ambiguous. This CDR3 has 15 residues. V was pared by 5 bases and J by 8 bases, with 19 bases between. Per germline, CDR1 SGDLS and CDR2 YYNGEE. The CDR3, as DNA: TGTGCCAGCAGAGGGAGTAGGGTTCGTCGAGAAAAACTGTTTTTT. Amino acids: CASRGSRVRREKLFF.

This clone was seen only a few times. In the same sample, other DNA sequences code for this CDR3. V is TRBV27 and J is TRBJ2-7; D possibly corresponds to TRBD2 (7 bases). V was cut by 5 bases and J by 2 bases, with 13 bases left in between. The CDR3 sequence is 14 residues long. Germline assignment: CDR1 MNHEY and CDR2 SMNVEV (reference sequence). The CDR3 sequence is CASSLGGAAYEQYF. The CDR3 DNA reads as TGTGCCAGCAGTCTAGGGGGGGCCGCCTACGAGCAGTACTTC.

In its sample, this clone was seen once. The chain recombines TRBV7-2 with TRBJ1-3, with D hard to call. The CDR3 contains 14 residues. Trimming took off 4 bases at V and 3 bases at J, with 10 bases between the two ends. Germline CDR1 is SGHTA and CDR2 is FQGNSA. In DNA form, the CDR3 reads TGTGCCAGCAGCTGGGAGTTTATTGGAAACACCATATATTTT. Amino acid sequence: CASSWEFIGNTIYF.

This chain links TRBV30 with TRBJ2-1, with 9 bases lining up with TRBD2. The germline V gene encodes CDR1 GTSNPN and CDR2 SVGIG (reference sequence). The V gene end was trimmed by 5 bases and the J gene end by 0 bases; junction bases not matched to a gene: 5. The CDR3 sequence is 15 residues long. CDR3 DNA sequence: TGTGCCTGGGCTAGCGGGGCCAGCTCCTACAATGAGCAGTTCTTC. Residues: CAWASGASSYNEQFF.

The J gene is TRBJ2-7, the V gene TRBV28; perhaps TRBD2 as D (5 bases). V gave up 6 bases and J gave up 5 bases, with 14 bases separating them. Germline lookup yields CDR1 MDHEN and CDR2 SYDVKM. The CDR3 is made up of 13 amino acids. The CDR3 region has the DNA TGTGCCAGCAGAAGCGGACGTGTCGACGAGCAGTACTTC. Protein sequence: CASRSGRVDEQYF.

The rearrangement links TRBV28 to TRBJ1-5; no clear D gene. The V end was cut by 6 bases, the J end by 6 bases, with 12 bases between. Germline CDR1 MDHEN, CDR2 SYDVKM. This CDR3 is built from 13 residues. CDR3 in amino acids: CASRWGRVQPQHF. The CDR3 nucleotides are TGTGCCAGCAGATGGGGTCGGGTTCAGCCCCAGCATTTT.

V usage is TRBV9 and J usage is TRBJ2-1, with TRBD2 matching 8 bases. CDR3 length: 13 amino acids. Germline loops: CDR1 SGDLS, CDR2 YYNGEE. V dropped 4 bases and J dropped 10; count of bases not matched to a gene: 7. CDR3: CASSPLAGGEQFF. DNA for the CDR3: TGTGCCAGCAGCCCCCTGGCGGGGGGAGAGCAGTTCTTC.